One and the same sample provided the 30 T cell receptor beta chains below, sequenced in a study of OX40 agonist ivuxolimab in advanced cancers. The protocol was immunoSEQ multiplex PCR, while the TCRdb copy is restricted to in-frame clones and leaves out a portion. The sample includes around 82,000 clones, 70% to 90% seen only once; the top ten take about 0.52%. The sample was CD4+ or CD8+ T cells sorted from blood, taken in a trial of the OX40 agonist ivuxolimab. Receptors originate from an adult with an advanced solid tumor such as melanoma, head and neck, liver or kidney cancer.

A single count supports this clone. The chain is built from TRBV5-1 and TRBJ2-6, with TRBD1 identical over 8 bases. The CDR3 sequence is 18 residues long. Germline CDR1 is SGHRS and CDR2 is YFSETQ. Losses at the gene ends were 4 bases for V and 2 bases for J; bases not matched to a gene: 11. The CDR3 loop reads CASSRTGQGTPGANVLTF. The DNA for the CDR3 is TGCGCCAGCAGCAGAACCGGACAGGGTACTCCTGGGGCCAACGTCCTGACTTTC. Looking up the rest from reference TRBV5-1 and TRBJ2-6 gives the full variable domain: KAGVTQTPRYLIKTRGQQVTLSCSPISGHRSVSWYQQTPGQGLQFLFEYFSETQRNKGNFPGRFSGRQFSNSRSEMNVSTLELGDSALYLCASSRTGQGTPGANVLTFGAGSRLTVL.

This clone occurred once. This chain joins TRBV4-3 and TRBJ2-1, with 9 nucleotides matching TRBD1. V trimming: 5 bases; J trimming: 3 bases; junction bases outside the gene matches: 5. Germline V gives CDR1 LGHNA, CDR2 YSLEER. The CDR3 loop spans 15 amino acids. The CDR3 DNA sequence: TGCGCCAGCAGCTCCCGGGACAGGGACTACAATGAGCAGTTCTTC. It codes for CASSSRDRDYNEQFF.

The genes are TRBV27 and TRBJ1-1; perhaps TRBD1 as D (5 bases). This CDR3 has 14 amino acids. Looked up from germline, CDR1 is MNHEY and CDR2 is SMNVEV (reference sequence). Trimming removed 9 bases at V and 3 bases at J, with 17 bases between. In DNA form, the CDR3 reads TGTGCCAGTCGGAGAGGGGTAATTGACACTGAAGCTTTCTTT. It specifies CASRRGVIDTEAFF.

A single count supports this clone. The chain uses TRBV27 and TRBJ2-5; either TRBD1 or TRBD2 may supply D (5 bases each). Germline loops: CDR1 MNHEY, CDR2 SMNVEV (reference sequence). The V end lost 7 bases, the J end lost 2 bases, and 14 bases lay between the germline ends. CDR3 length: 14 amino acids. CDR3 coding DNA: TGTGCCAGCACCGTCACCTGGGGGCAAGAGACCCAGTACTTC. Its protein product is CASTVTWGQETQYF.

The chain is built from TRBV2 and TRBJ2-3; 10 positions match TRBD1. Germline V gene sequence: CDR1 SNHLY, CDR2 FYNNEI. This CDR3 spans 16 amino acids. Germline trimming cut 6 bases from V and 6 bases from J; bases unmatched to any gene: 12. The CDR3 DNA is TGTGCCAGCAGCGGGACAGGGGCGGACCCTAGGGATACGCAGTATTTT. Protein sequence: CASSGTGADPRDTQYF.

This CDR3 is CASSIRDFSGANVLTF. As DNA, the CDR3 is TGTGCCAGCAGTATAAGGGACTTCTCTGGGGCCAACGTCCTGACTTTC. The genes are TRBV28 and TRBJ2-6; maybe TRBD2 (6 bases). Trimming stripped 5 bases from V and 0 bases from J, with 11 bases between. Germline lookup yields CDR1 MDHEN and CDR2 SYDVKM. This CDR3 region has 16 residues.

The gene calls are TRBV10-3 and TRBJ1-5; TRBD1 is a possible D gene (5 bases). V lost 5 bases, J lost 8 bases, and 13 bases lay in between. Germline V gene sequence: CDR1 ENHRY, CDR2 SYGVKD. This CDR3 region has 13 residues. As DNA, the CDR3 is TGTGCCATCAGTCCAGGGCTATCGGAGCCCCAGCATTTT. It is translated as CAISPGLSEPQHF.

As concerns this clone: A read error may produce the germline difference seen at one junction end. This chain uses TRBV6-1 with TRBJ2-1; D gene unclear. Germline CDR1 and CDR2: MNHNS and SASEGT. CDR3 length: 13 amino acids. Here the CDR3 reads CATSLLVAGTGFF. CDR3 DNA sequence: TGTGCCACCAGTCTCTTGGTGGCAGGAACGGGGTTCTTC.

V gene TRBV9 combines with J gene TRBJ1-1; TRBD1 aligns across 7 bases. The V segment lost 3 bases and the J segment 4 bases; nucleotides outside the gene matches: 6. In germline, CDR1 is SGDLS, CDR2 YYNGEE. This CDR3 region has 14 residues. DNA of the CDR3: TGTGCCAGCAGCGCGTCACCAGGGGGCACTGAAGCTTTCTTT. It encodes CASSASPGGTEAFF.

The CDR3 DNA reads as TGTGCCAGCAGTTACGCGACAGGGACCTATGGCTACACCTTC. This sequence encodes CASSYATGTYGYTF. This chain connects TRBV2 to TRBJ1-2; 7 nucleotides agree with TRBD1. J gave up 4 bases and V 5 bases, and 7 bases lay outside the gene matches. This CDR3 has 14 residues. Germline V gives CDR1 SNHLY, CDR2 FYNNEI.

The V call is TRBV6-5, the J call TRBJ1-5; possibly TRBD1 for D (6 bases). CDR1 and CDR2 from the germline V gene are MNHEY and SVGAGI. The CDR3 length is 15 residues. V lost 6 bases and J lost 7, with 19 bases in between. The CDR3 loop is CASRKTGGGGQPQHF. The CDR3, as DNA: TGTGCCAGCAGGAAGACTGGGGGCGGCGGACAGCCCCAGCATTTT.

V and J are TRBV5-1 and TRBJ2-5, with D hard to call. Deletions cut 2 bases from V and 1 base from J, with 15 bases between. The CDR3 loop spans 16 amino acids. Germline V gene sequence: CDR1 SGHRS, CDR2 YFSETQ. The CDR3 DNA reads TGCGCCAGCAGCTTAAATCCCCCAGGCCTCCAAGAGACCCAGTACTTC. Protein sequence: CASSLNPPGLQETQYF.

The chain combines TRBV5-4 with TRBJ2-3; D is perhaps TRBD2 (5 bases). The CDR3 has 17 residues. In germline, CDR1 is SGHNT, CDR2 YYREEE (reference sequence). V was shortened by 5 bases and J by 0 bases, with 19 bases between the two germline ends. The CDR3, as DNA: TGTGCCAGCAGTCCCATCGGGGTGGGGAGTAGCACAGATACGCAGTATTTT. Translating gives CASSPIGVGSSTDTQYF.

V is TRBV16 and J is TRBJ1-4; D is unresolved. This CDR3 is 14 amino acids long. From germline, CDR1 is KGHSY and CDR2 FQNENV. Deletions cut 4 bases from V and 7 bases from J, with 13 bases between. The CDR3 DNA sequence: TGTGCCAGCAGCCCGGCGAGGGCCGGTGAAAAACTGTTTTTT. It specifies CASSPARAGEKLFF.

V gene TRBV6-5 combines with J gene TRBJ1-2; D possibly corresponds to TRBD1 (5 bases). The germline V and J ends were trimmed by 5 bases and 4 bases, with 11 bases remaining between them. The CDR3 spans 13 residues. In germline, CDR1 is MNHEY, CDR2 SVGAGI. The CDR3 sequence is CASSEGAVYGYTF. The CDR3 nucleotides read TGTGCCAGCAGTGAAGGGGCGGTCTATGGCTACACCTTC.

CDR3 bases: TGTGCCAGCAGCCCGGGACAGCGGGAGCAGTACTTC. Encoded protein: CASSPGQREQYF. J is TRBJ2-7 and V is TRBV5-6; 7 positions agree with TRBD1. This CDR3 has 12 residues. With V trimmed by 4 bases and J by 7 bases, 5 bases remained unmatched. CDR1 SGHDT and CDR2 YYEEEE come from the germline V gene.

As concerns this clone: The identical CDR3 is also encoded by other nucleotide sequences in the sample. The J gene is TRBJ1-1, the V gene TRBV18, with D unresolved. The germline gives CDR1 KGHSH, CDR2 LQKENI. This CDR3 contains 13 residues. Trimming removed 0 bases at V and 1 base at J, with 3 bases between. DNA of the CDR3: TGTGCCAGCTCACCACCGGGGAACACTGAAGCTTTCTTT. Encoded protein: CASSPPGNTEAFF.

J is TRBJ1-3 and V is TRBV6-5; 9 positions match TRBD1. The V gene's germline CDR1 is MNHEY and CDR2 SVGAGI. Trimming took 2 bases from V and 4 from J; bases not matched to a gene: 6. This CDR3 is 16 amino acids long. In DNA, the CDR3 is TGTGCCAGCAGTTACGGCCCGGGACAGGGAGGAAACACCATATATTTT. Translating it yields CASSYGPGQGGNTIYF.

The rearrangement links TRBV27 to TRBJ2-2; TRBD1 matches 8 bases. Trimming cost V 11 bases and J 3 bases; bases outside gene matches: 8. The CDR3 is 14 amino acids. Germline assignment: CDR1 MNHEY and CDR2 SMNVEV (reference sequence). CDR3 nucleotide sequence: TGTGCCTCGTTGGACAGGGCCTACACCGGGGAGCTGTTTTTT. Its protein product is CASLDRAYTGELFF.

This sequence joins TRBV19 and TRBJ2-3, with TRBD1 identical over 9 bases. V lost 6 bases, J lost 4 bases, and 5 bases stayed unmatched. Germline lookup yields CDR1 LNHDA and CDR2 SQIVND (reference sequence). The CDR3 runs 14 residues. The CDR3 sequence is CASRDRGKADTQYF. In DNA form, the CDR3 reads TGTGCCAGTAGGGACAGGGGTAAGGCAGATACGCAGTATTTT. The complete variable domain, with remaining parts taken from reference TRBV19 and TRBJ2-3, reads DGGITQSPKYLFRKEGQNVTLSCEQNLNHDAMYWYRQDPGQGLRLIYYSQIVNDFQKGDIAEGYSVSREKKESFPLTVTSAQKNPTAFYLCASRDRGKADTQYFGPGTRLTVL.

The chain links TRBV6-5 to TRBJ1-1, with TRBD1 matching over 12 bases. Germline lookup yields CDR1 MNHEY and CDR2 SVGAGI. The CDR3 spans 14 residues. J lost 9 bases, V lost 6 bases, and 8 bases had no gene match. The chain's CDR3 is CASSLNRDRGQAFF. The CDR3 DNA sequence: TGTGCCAGCAGCCTTAACCGGGACAGGGGGCAAGCTTTCTTT.

This clone has just a few counts. This chain joins TRBV18 and TRBJ1-2; no reliable D call. The ends were cut back, 6 bases at V and 7 bases at J, with 15 bases in the middle. The CDR3 has 13 amino acids. Germline CDR1 reads KGHSH; CDR2 reads LQKENI. CDR3 nucleotide sequence: TGTGCCAGCTCCCCTACTAGCCGCCCTGGCTACACCTTC. Translating gives CASSPTSRPGYTF.

The sample holds one count of this clone. This sequence joins TRBV7-2 and TRBJ2-1, with 8 bases aligning to TRBD2. Germline-derived CDR1 and CDR2 are SGHTA and FQGNSA. This CDR3 is 16 amino acids long. The junction had 10 bases not matched to a gene; V was cut back by 6 bases and J by 3 bases. CDR3 amino acids: CASRDRGGERYNEQFF. The DNA of the CDR3 is TGTGCCAGCAGAGACCGGGGGGGCGAACGCTACAATGAGCAGTTCTTC.

CDR3 residues: CASSDYPLGPGGGSYNEQFF. The CDR3 DNA sequence: TGTGCCAGCAGTGACTACCCCTTAGGTCCTGGCGGGGGGTCCTACAATGAGCAGTTCTTC. The J gene is TRBJ2-1, the V gene TRBV6-4, with 8 bases lining up with TRBD2. Losses at the gene ends were 1 base for V and 1 base for J; bases not matched to a gene: 15. CDR3 length equals 20 residues. Germline V lookup: CDR1 MRHNA, CDR2 SNTAGT.

This clone was recorded a few times. CDR3: CASSLGGGNTIYF. For the CDR3, the DNA is TGTGCCAGCAGCTTAGGAGGAGGAAACACCATATATTTT. V gene TRBV7-3 combines with J gene TRBJ1-3, with unresolved D. V lost 2 bases to trimming and J lost 4 bases, with 6 bases between them. The CDR3 length is 13 residues. Germline V CDR1 and CDR2: SGHTA, FQGTGA.

The chain uses TRBV11-3 and TRBJ2-2; 7 bases map to TRBD1. The germline V gene has CDR1 SGHNT and CDR2 YENEEA. The CDR3 runs to 15 residues. V gave up 7 bases and J gave up 4 bases; unmatched junction bases: 9. The CDR3 reads CASKQGSAGTGELFF. Here the CDR3 DNA reads TGTGCCAGCAAACAGGGGAGCGCGGGCACCGGGGAGCTGTTTTTT.

This clone came up once. This chain links TRBV19 with TRBJ1-2; 7 bases are a match to TRBD1. After removal of 5 bases from V and 6 bases from J, the junction contained 6 bases not matched to a gene. This CDR3 region has 13 residues. CDR1 is LNHDA, CDR2 SQIVND, per germline (reference sequence). The CDR3 is CASSLTGDDGYTF. The CDR3 DNA reads TGTGCCAGTAGTCTAACAGGGGACGATGGCTACACCTTC. The variable domain in full, completed from reference TRBV19 and TRBJ1-2, reads DGGITQSPKYLFRKEGQNVTLSCEQNLNHDAMYWYRQDPGQGLRLIYYSQIVNDFQKGDIAEGYSVSREKKESFPLTVTSAQKNPTAFYLCASSLTGDDGYTFGSGTRLTVV.

This chain's CDR3 is CASSLGTVLVSLHF. The CDR3 DNA is TGTGCCAGCAGTTTGGGGACAGTCTTGGTGTCCCTCCACTTT. J is TRBJ1-6 and V is TRBV28, with 7 bases matching TRBD1. The CDR3 has 14 amino acids. J was trimmed by 14 bases and V by 3 bases; bases with no gene match: 10. In germline, CDR1 is MDHEN, CDR2 SYDVKM.

This sequence joins TRBV7-9 and TRBJ1-3; D ambiguous. This CDR3 is 14 amino acids long. V lost 1 base and J lost 1, with 5 bases in between. CDR1 SEHNR and CDR2 FQNEAQ come from the germline V gene (reference sequence). As DNA, the CDR3 is TGTGCCAGCAGCTTAGGGATTTCTGGAAACACCATATATTTT. Its protein is CASSLGISGNTIYF.

The J gene is TRBJ1-1, the V gene TRBV2; D remains ambiguous. Germline values: CDR1 SNHLY, CDR2 FYNNEI. V was trimmed by 2 bases and J by 1 base, leaving 5 bases between them. This CDR3 spans 13 amino acids. CDR3 residues: CASSELENTEAFF. The DNA of the CDR3 is TGTGCCAGCAGTGAATTAGAGAACACTGAAGCTTTCTTT. Together with reference TRBV2 and TRBJ1-1, the CDR3 gives the full variable domain: EPEVTQTPSHQVTQMGQEVILRCVPISNHLYFYWYRQILGQKVEFLVSFYNNEISEKSEIFDDQFSVERPDGSNFTLKIRSTKLEDSAMYFCASSELENTEAFFGQGTRLTVV.